One sample yielded the 27 T cell receptor beta chains listed below, sequenced in a study of early T cells in non-severe SARS-CoV-2 infection. TCRdb redid the calling of the 5' RACE reads with MiXCR, one entry per CDR3 protein. The sample shows roughly 90,000 distinct CDR3 sequences, around 15% of them seen only once. Sequenced input: whole blood. These receptors were collected from an adult who was a healthcare worker with PCR-confirmed SARS-CoV-2 infection or an uninfected control (not recorded which).

The sample holds a few counts of this clonotype. The chain employs TRBV6-5 and TRBJ2-7, with D maybe TRBD1 (6 bases). Trimming removed 6 bases at V and 9 bases at J, with 21 bases between. The CDR3 sequence is 14 residues long. Germline V lookup: CDR1 MNHEY, CDR2 SVGAGI. CDR3 protein: CASSLTRTGSWQYF. The CDR3 DNA follows: TGTGCCAGCAGCCTAACACGAACAGGGTCCTGGCAGTACTTC.

The chain combines TRBV12-3 or TRBV12-4 with TRBJ2-2; possibly TRBD1 for D (5 bases). This CDR3 is 15 amino acids long. Deletions cut 6 bases from V and 2 bases from J, with 13 bases between. The CDR3: CASRIDRQNTGELFF. The CDR3 region has the DNA TGTGCCAGCAGAATCGACAGACAAAACACCGGGGAGCTGTTTTTT.

In its sample, this clonotype was seen a few times. V gene TRBV6-5 combines with J gene TRBJ2-1, with D possibly being TRBD1 (7 bases). Germline-derived CDR1 and CDR2 are MNHEY and SVGAGI. This CDR3 comprises 17 residues. V was clipped by 7 bases and J by 0 bases, with 19 bases between them. The CDR3 is CASIGPRGDHSYNEQFF. CDR3 coding DNA: TGTGCCAGCATCGGGCCCAGGGGGGACCACTCCTACAATGAGCAGTTCTTC.

The chain employs TRBV11-3 and TRBJ2-1, with 13 bases lining up with TRBD2. CDR1 and CDR2 (germline): SGHNT, YENEEA. The CDR3 sequence is 15 residues long. The V segment lost 4 bases and the J segment 6 bases; nucleotides outside the gene matches: 3. As DNA, the CDR3 is TGTGCCAGCAGCTCGGGGACTAGCGGGACCAATGAGCAGTTCTTC. Its protein product is CASSSGTSGTNEQFF.

This clonotype was seen a handful of times. This chain joins TRBV5-1 and TRBJ2-3; D uncertain. There are 14 residues in the CDR3. With 4 bases removed from V and 1 base from J, the gap between germline ends came to 10 bases. Germline V lookup: CDR1 SGHRS, CDR2 YFSETQ. The CDR3 DNA reads as TGCGCCAGCAGCCTCCTGGGCGGCACAGATACGCAGTATTTT. Its translation: CASSLLGGTDTQYF.

Here the CDR3 reads CASSSTMGFMNTEAFF. The CDR3 DNA sequence: TGTGCCAGCAGTTCCACGATGGGGTTCATGAACACTGAAGCTTTCTTT. This chain links TRBV28 with TRBJ1-1; D uncertain. With 4 bases removed from V and 0 bases from J, the gap between germline ends came to 15 bases. This CDR3 contains 16 residues. CDR1 and CDR2 from the germline V gene are MDHEN and SYDVKM.

The chain is built from TRBV28 and TRBJ1-1, with D possibly being TRBD1 (6 bases). The CDR3 sequence is 15 residues long. Germline CDR1 reads MDHEN; CDR2 reads SYDVKM. V lost 3 bases and J lost 3, with 14 bases in between. The DNA of the CDR3 is TGTGCCAGCAGTTTTCCCGGGGGCCAATACACTGAAGCTTTCTTT. Protein sequence: CASSFPGGQYTEAFF. Full variable domain (rest looked up from reference TRBV28 and TRBJ1-1): DVKVTQSSRYLVKRTGEKVFLECVQDMDHENMFWYRQDPGLGLRLIYFSYDVKMKEKGDIPEGYSVSREKKERFSLILESASTNQTSMYLCASSFPGGQYTEAFFGQGTRLTVV.

The J gene is TRBJ1-5, the V gene TRBV15, with D uncertain. Trimming removed 0 bases at V and 1 base at J, with 4 bases between. Germline CDR1 LNHNV, CDR2 YYDKDF (reference sequence). The CDR3 consists of 14 residues. The CDR3 DNA follows: TGTGCCACCAGCAGAGAGGGCAGCAATCAGCCCCAGCATTTT. The encoded protein is CATSREGSNQPQHF. The full variable domain, its missing parts supplied by reference TRBV15 and TRBJ1-5, is DAMVIQNPRYQVTQFGKPVTLSCSQTLNHNVMYWYQQKSSQAPKLLFHYYDKDFNNEADTPDNFQSRRPNTSFCFLDIRSPGLGDTAMYLCATSREGSNQPQHFGDGTRLSIL.

By share, this clonotype counts as medium-sized. This chain uses TRBV20-1 with TRBJ2-5, with 13 bases fitting TRBD2. Germline-derived CDR1 and CDR2 are DFQATT and SNEGSKA (reference sequence). Trimming cost V 3 bases and J 3 bases; bases outside gene matches: 10. CDR3 length: 17 amino acids. The CDR3 bases are TGCAGTGCTAGGGCAGGGACTAGCGGGGAAGCCAAAGAGACCCAGTACTTC. Protein sequence: CSARAGTSGEAKETQYF.

This clonotype showed up many times. The genes are TRBV18 and TRBJ2-6, with D tentatively TRBD2 (6 bases). V gave up 0 bases and J gave up 3 bases, with 6 bases separating them. The germline V gene has CDR1 KGHSH and CDR2 LQKENI. CDR3 length: 15 residues. The CDR3 spells CASSPPGGGANVLTF. CDR3 nucleotides: TGTGCCAGCTCACCACCGGGAGGTGGGGCCAACGTCCTGACTTTC.

V is TRBV28 and J is TRBJ2-7, with D perhaps assigned TRBD1 or TRBD2 (5 bases each). The V and J ends lost 10 bases and 0 bases respectively, with 13 bases between them. CDR1 is MDHEN, CDR2 SYDVKM, per germline. The CDR3 is 13 residues long. Written as DNA, the CDR3 is TGTGCCATTCCGGGACCAAGCTCCTACGAGCAGTACTTC. The encoded protein is CAIPGPSSYEQYF.

This clonotype was observed a handful of times. The J gene is TRBJ2-2, the V gene TRBV5-1; D uncertain. The germline V gene encodes CDR1 SGHRS and CDR2 YFSETQ. CDR3 length equals 16 residues. Trimming removed 1 base from V and 4 bases from J, with 14 bases in between. CDR3 region: CASSLWLAEGTGELFF. CDR3 DNA sequence: TGCGCCAGCAGCTTGTGGTTGGCGGAAGGCACCGGGGAGCTGTTTTTT.

The chain links TRBV7-2 to TRBJ1-2, with a weak D call TRBD1 (6 bases). The germline CDR1 and CDR2 sequences are SGHTA and FQGNSA. The V end lost 3 bases, the J end lost 6 bases, and 23 bases lay between the germline ends. The CDR3 is made up of 17 amino acids. The CDR3, as DNA: TGTGCCAGCAGCTTGAAGGGGGACACCAGAAATTTAGATGGCTACACCTTC. It encodes CASSLKGDTRNLDGYTF.

This clonotype was detected many times. CDR3 nucleotide sequence: TGTGCCAGCAGTGGCGGGACGGATTATGAAAAACTGTTTTTT. This gives the protein CASSGGTDYEKLFF. The chain employs TRBV25-1 and TRBJ1-4, with D tentatively TRBD1 (5 bases). CDR3 length: 14 amino acids. V gave up 4 bases and J gave up 6 bases, with 12 bases separating them. CDR1 and CDR2 (germline): MGHDK, SYGVNS.

This clonotype was seen ten or more times. V usage is TRBV4-1 and J usage is TRBJ2-7; D may match TRBD1 or TRBD2 (6 bases each). The germline V gene encodes CDR1 MGHRA and CDR2 YSYEKL. CDR3 length equals 14 residues. Between the trimmed V and J ends, which lost 5 bases and 0 bases, there was a span of 11 bases. The CDR3 spells CASSRGDSSYEQYF. The CDR3, as DNA: TGCGCCAGCAGCAGGGGGGATAGCTCCTACGAGCAGTACTTC.

This clonotype is a singleton in its sample. The chain couples TRBV15 to TRBJ2-2, with D hard to call. There are 13 residues in the CDR3. Germline lookup yields CDR1 LNHNV and CDR2 YYDKDF (reference sequence). Trimming stripped 1 base from V and 3 bases from J, with 3 bases between. CDR3 amino acids: CATSRAYTGELFF. CDR3 sequence (DNA): TGTGCCACCAGCAGAGCCTACACCGGGGAGCTGTTTTTT.

The sample holds many counts of this clonotype. The chain recombines TRBV29-1 with TRBJ2-7; 8 nucleotides align to TRBD1. This CDR3 is built from 13 residues. The V segment lost 3 bases and the J segment 5 bases; nucleotides outside the gene matches: 6. Germline V lookup: CDR1 SQVTM, CDR2 ANQGSEA. The CDR3 loop is CSVDGQGRNEQYF. The CDR3, as DNA: TGCAGCGTTGATGGACAGGGTCGGAACGAGCAGTACTTC.

In this sample, this clonotype turned up many times. The V gene is TRBV29-1, the J gene TRBJ1-3; 7 nucleotides line up with TRBD1. This CDR3 is 17 amino acids long. V trimming: 6 bases; J trimming: 0 bases; junction bases outside the gene matches: 14. Germline-derived CDR1 and CDR2 are SQVTM and ANQGSEA. The DNA of the CDR3 is TGCAGCGTCACGGGGACAGCCAAATCCTTCTCTGGAAACACCATATATTTT. Its protein product is CSVTGTAKSFSGNTIYF.

DNA for the CDR3: TGCAGCGTCCGGGGGGCTAGCGACGAGCAGTACTTC. This translates into CSVRGASDEQYF. The rearrangement links TRBV29-1 to TRBJ2-7; D might be TRBD2 (7 bases). The length of the CDR3 is 12 residues. CDR1 is SQVTM, CDR2 ANQGSEA, per germline. V dropped 6 bases and J dropped 5 bases, with 14 bases sitting between them.

This clonotype has a count of ten or more. This sequence joins TRBV19 and TRBJ1-5; the D gene is possibly TRBD1 (6 bases). Germline assignment: CDR1 LNHDA and CDR2 SQIVND (reference sequence). This CDR3 region has 15 residues. Trimming shortened V by 5 bases and J by 3 bases, and 14 bases separated the two germline ends. Here the CDR3 reads CASSYLQGVNQPQHF. The CDR3 nucleotides are TGTGCCAGTAGTTACCTACAGGGAGTCAATCAGCCCCAGCATTTT.

This clonotype appeared a few times. This chain joins TRBV3-1 and TRBJ2-1; 9 positions match TRBD2. The germline V gene has CDR1 LGHDT and CDR2 YNNKEL (reference sequence). This CDR3 region has 17 residues. The V gene end was trimmed by 4 bases and the J gene end by 4 bases; junction bases not matched to a gene: 11. The CDR3 sequence: CASSRVLLAGVYNEQFF. In DNA form, the CDR3 reads TGTGCCAGCAGCCGGGTCCTCTTAGCGGGGGTTTACAATGAGCAGTTCTTC.

This clonotype was observed a handful of times. This sequence joins TRBV6-6 and TRBJ2-2; 7 bases are shared with TRBD2. With V trimmed by 5 bases and J by 7 bases, 10 bases remained unmatched. CDR3 size: 15 residues. Germline values: CDR1 MNHNY, CDR2 SVGAGI (reference sequence). DNA of the CDR3: TGTGCCAGCAGTCCTGCAAATGCGGGGGTCGGGGAGCTGTTTTTT. Its translation is CASSPANAGVGELFF.

This rearrangement joins TRBV5-1 to TRBJ2-2, with 8 bases lining up with TRBD1. Trimming cost V 3 bases and J 3 bases; bases outside gene matches: 1. Germline V gives CDR1 SGHRS, CDR2 YFSETQ. The CDR3 extends over 14 amino acids. Here the CDR3 reads CASSSTGDTGELFF. The CDR3, as DNA: TGCGCCAGCAGCTCGACAGGGGACACCGGGGAGCTGTTTTTT.

This clonotype was recorded only once. This chain joins TRBV28 and TRBJ2-7, with D perhaps TRBD1 (5 bases). This CDR3 has 13 residues. Germline V CDR1 and CDR2: MDHEN, SYDVKM. V dropped 6 bases and J dropped 3 bases, with 12 bases sitting between them. CDR3 nucleotides: TGTGCCAGCAGGATAACAGGTTTCTACGAGCAGTACTTC. Encoded protein: CASRITGFYEQYF.

This clonotype was seen only a few times. DNA of the CDR3: TGTGCCAGCAGCTTAGGCGCTAGCGGTACCTACGAGCAGTACTTC. Translating gives CASSLGASGTYEQYF. The rearrangement links TRBV7-3 to TRBJ2-7; 7 bases align to TRBD2. J gave up 2 bases and V 2 bases, and 6 bases lay outside the gene matches. CDR1 and CDR2 (germline): SGHTA, FQGTGA. The CDR3 covers 15 residues.

This clonotype was counted at least ten times. The chain joins TRBV7-3 to TRBJ1-1; TRBD1 agrees at 9 bases. V lost 4 bases to trimming and J lost 4 bases; unmatched junction nucleotides: 4. There are 14 residues in the CDR3. Germline V CDR1 and CDR2: SGHTA, FQGTGA. CDR3 in DNA: TGTGCCAGCAGCTCCGACAGGGGGGTCACTGAAGCTTTCTTT. Protein sequence: CASSSDRGVTEAFF.

Many counts were recorded for this clonotype. The V gene is TRBV29-1, the J gene TRBJ1-1, with TRBD1 matching over 8 bases. V lost 4 bases and J lost 2; bases outside the gene matches: 6. Looked up from germline, CDR1 is SQVTM and CDR2 is ANQGSEA. The CDR3 contains 14 residues. CDR3 sequence reads: CSVGRTGSNTEAFF. The CDR3 DNA reads as TGCAGCGTTGGAAGGACAGGGTCCAACACTGAAGCTTTCTTT.